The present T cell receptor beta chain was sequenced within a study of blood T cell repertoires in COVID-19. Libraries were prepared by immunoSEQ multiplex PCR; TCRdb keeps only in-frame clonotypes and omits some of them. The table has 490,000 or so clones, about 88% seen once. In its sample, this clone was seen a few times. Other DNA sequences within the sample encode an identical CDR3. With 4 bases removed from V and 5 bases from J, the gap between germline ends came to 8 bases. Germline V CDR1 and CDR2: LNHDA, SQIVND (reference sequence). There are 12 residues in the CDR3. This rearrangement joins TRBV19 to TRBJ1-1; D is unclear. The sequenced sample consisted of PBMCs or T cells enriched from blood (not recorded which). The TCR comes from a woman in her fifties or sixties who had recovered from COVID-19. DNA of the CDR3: TGTGCCAGTAGTAAGGGAGGGACTGAAGCTTTCTTT. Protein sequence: CASSKGGTEAFF.